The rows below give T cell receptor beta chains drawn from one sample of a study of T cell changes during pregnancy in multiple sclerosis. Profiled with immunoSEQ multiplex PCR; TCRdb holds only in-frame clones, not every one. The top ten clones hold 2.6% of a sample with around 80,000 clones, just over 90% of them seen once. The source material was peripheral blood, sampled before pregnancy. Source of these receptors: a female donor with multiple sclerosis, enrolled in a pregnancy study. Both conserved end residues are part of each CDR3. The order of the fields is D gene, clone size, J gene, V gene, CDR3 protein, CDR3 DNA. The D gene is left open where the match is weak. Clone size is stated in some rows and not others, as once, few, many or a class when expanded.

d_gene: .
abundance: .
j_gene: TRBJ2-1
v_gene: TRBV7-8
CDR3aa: CASSSTGSGGSEQFF
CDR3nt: TGTGCCAGCAGCTCCACCGGGTCCGGAGGAAGTGAGCAGTTCTTC

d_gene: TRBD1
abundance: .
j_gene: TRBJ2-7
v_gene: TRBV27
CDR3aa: CASSLLGTGRHYEQYF
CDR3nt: TGTGCCAGCAGTTTACTCGGGACAGGTCGCCACTACGAGCAGTACTTC

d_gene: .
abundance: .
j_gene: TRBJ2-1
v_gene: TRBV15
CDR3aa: CATSRVERSYNEQFF
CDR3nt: TGTGCCACCAGCAGAGTTGAACGGTCCTACAATGAGCAGTTCTTC

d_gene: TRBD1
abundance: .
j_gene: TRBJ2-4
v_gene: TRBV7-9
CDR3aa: CASSAGGADKNIQYF
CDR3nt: TGTGCCAGCAGCGCAGGGGGCGCGGACAAAAACATTCAGTACTTC

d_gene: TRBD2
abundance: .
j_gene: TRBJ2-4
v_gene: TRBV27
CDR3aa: CASSPRGTSGRSGNIQYF
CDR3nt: TGTGCCAGCAGTCCACGCGGGACTAGCGGGAGGAGTGGAAACATTCAGTACTTC

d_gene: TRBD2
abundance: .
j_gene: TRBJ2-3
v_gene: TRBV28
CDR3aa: CASSLWYRGTSGRSTQETDTQYF
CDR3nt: TGTGCCAGCAGTTTATGGTATCGCGGGACTAGCGGGAGGTCCACCCAAGAAACAGATACGCAGTATTTT

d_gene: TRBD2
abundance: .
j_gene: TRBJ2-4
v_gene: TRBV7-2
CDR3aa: CASSILAGGENIQYF
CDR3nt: TGTGCCAGCAGCATCTTAGCGGGAGGGGAAAACATTCAGTACTTC

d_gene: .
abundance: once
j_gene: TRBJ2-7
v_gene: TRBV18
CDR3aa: CASSSLSYEQYF
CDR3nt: TGTGCCAGCTCATCCCTCTCCTACGAGCAGTACTTC

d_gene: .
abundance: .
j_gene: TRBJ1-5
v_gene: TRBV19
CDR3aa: CASSINDNNQPQHF
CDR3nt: TGTGCCAGTAGTATAAACGACAACAATCAGCCCCAGCATTTT

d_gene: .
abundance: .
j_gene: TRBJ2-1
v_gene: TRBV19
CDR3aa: CASSELANEQFF
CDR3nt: TGTGCCAGTAGCGAGCTAGCAAATGAGCAGTTCTTC

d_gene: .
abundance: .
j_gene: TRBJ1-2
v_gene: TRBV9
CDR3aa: CASSVDASVYGYTF
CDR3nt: TGTGCCAGCAGCGTAGATGCGTCGGTCTATGGCTACACCTTC

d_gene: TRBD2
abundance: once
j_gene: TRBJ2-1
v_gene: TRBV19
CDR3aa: CASSTSGRGNEQFF
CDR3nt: TGTGCCAGTAGTACTAGCGGGAGGGGGAATGAGCAGTTCTTC

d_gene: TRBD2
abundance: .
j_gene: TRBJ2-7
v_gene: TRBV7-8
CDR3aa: CASSWALAGGPLGEQYF
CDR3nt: TGTGCCAGCAGCTGGGCGCTAGCGGGAGGGCCTCTAGGAGAGCAGTACTTC

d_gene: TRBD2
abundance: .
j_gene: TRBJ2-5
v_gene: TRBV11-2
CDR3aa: CASSWTGGDETQYF
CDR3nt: TGTGCCAGCAGCTGGACCGGGGGGGATGAGACCCAGTACTTC

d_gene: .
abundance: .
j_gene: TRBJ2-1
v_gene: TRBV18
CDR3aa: CASSPPLATSFVKQFF
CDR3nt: TGTGCCAGCTCACCACCTCTTGCGACATCGTTCGTTAAGCAGTTCTTC

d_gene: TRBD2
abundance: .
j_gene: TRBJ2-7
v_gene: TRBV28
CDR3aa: CASSRAGDYEQYF
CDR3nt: TGTGCCAGCAGTCGGGCGGGGGACTACGAGCAGTACTTC

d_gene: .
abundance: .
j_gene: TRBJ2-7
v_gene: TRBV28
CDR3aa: CATNRFSTSYEQYF
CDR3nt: TGTGCCACCAACAGGTTTTCTACTTCCTACGAGCAGTACTTC

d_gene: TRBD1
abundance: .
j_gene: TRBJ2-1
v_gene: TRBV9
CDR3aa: CASRGTGDNEQFF
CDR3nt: TGTGCCAGCAGGGGGACAGGGGACAATGAGCAGTTCTTC

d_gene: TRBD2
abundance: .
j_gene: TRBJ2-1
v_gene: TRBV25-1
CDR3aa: CASSDSRLAGVGNEQFF
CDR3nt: TGTGCCAGCAGTGACTCCCGACTAGCGGGAGTAGGCAATGAGCAGTTCTTC

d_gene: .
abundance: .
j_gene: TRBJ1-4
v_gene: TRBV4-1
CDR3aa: CASSPDSLNEKLFF
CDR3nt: TGCGCCAGCAGCCCGGACAGCCTTAATGAAAAACTGTTTTTT

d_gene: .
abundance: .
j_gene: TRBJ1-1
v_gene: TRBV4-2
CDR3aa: CASSHGQSNTEAFF
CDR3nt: TGTGCCAGCAGCCACGGACAGTCGAACACTGAAGCTTTCTTT

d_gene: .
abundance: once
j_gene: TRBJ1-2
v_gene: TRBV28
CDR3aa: CASSYPLGGNYGYTF
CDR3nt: TGTGCCAGCAGCTACCCCCTTGGAGGGAACTATGGCTACACCTTC

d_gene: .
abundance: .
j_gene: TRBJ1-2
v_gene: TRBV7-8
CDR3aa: CASSSPPGVNYGYTF
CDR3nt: TGTGCCAGCAGCTCACCCCCAGGGGTAAACTATGGCTACACCTTC

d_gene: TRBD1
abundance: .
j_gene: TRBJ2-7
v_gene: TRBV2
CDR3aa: CASSWDRSYEQYF
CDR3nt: TGTGCCAGCAGCTGGGACAGGAGCTACGAGCAGTACTTC

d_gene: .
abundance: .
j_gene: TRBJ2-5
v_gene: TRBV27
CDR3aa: CASSFVGRETQYF
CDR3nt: TGTGCCAGCAGTTTTGTCGGGAGAGAGACCCAGTACTTC

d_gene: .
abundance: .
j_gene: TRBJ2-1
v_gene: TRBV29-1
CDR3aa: CSALGQNLNEQFF
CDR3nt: TGCAGCGCCCTTGGACAGAACCTCAATGAGCAGTTCTTC

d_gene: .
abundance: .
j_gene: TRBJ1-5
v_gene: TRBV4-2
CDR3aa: CASSQTGRNQPQHF
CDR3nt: TGTGCCAGCAGCCAAACAGGGCGCAATCAGCCCCAGCATTTT

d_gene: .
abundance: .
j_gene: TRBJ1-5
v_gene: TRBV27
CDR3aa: CASSLSGNQPQHF
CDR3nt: TGTGCCAGCAGTTTGTCGGGCAATCAGCCCCAGCATTTT

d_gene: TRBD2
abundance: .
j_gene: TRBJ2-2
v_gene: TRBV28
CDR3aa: CASRTWGGVAGELFF
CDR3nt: TGTGCCAGCAGAACCTGGGGGGGGGTAGCCGGGGAGCTGTTTTTT

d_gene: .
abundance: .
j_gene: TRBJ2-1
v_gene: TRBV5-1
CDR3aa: CASSSSSAGRFF
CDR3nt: TGCGCCAGCAGTTCCTCCTCGGCGGGGCGGTTCTTC

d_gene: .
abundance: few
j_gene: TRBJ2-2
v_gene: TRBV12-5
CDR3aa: CASGYLLGTSNTGELFF
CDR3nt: TGTGCTAGTGGTTACCTGCTAGGAACGTCGAACACCGGGGAGCTGTTTTTT

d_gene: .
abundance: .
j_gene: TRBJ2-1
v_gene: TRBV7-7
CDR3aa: CASSPHFSSYNEQFF
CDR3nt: TGTGCTAGCAGCCCGCACTTTAGCTCCTACAATGAGCAGTTCTTC

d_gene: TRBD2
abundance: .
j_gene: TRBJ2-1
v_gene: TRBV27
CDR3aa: CASCNSGGLPYNEQFF
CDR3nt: TGTGCCAGCTGCAATAGCGGGGGTCTTCCCTACAATGAGCAGTTCTTC

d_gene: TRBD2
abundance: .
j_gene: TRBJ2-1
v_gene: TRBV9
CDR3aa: CASSVSAGGSYNEQFF
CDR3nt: TGTGCCAGCAGCGTTTCAGCGGGAGGATCCTACAATGAGCAGTTCTTC

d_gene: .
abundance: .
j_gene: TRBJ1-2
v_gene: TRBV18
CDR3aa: CASSPGGGEYGYTF
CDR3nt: TGTGCCAGCTCACCGGGCGGAGGGGAGTATGGCTACACCTTC

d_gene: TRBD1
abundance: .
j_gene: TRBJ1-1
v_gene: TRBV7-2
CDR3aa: CASSLNPGQVNTEAFF
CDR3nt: TGTGCCAGCAGCTTGAATCCGGGACAGGTGAACACTGAAGCTTTCTTT

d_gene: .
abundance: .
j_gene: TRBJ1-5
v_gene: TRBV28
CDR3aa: CASRGGGNQPQHF
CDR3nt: TGTGCCAGCAGGGGTGGAGGCAATCAGCCCCAGCATTTT

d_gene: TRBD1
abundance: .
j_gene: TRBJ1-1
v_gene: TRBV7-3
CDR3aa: CASSTQGGGTEAFF
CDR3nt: TGTGCCAGCAGCACCCAGGGGGGCGGCACTGAAGCTTTCTTT

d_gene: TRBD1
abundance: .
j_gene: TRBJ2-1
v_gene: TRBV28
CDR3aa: CASSLFSDRANEQFF
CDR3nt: TGTGCCAGCAGTTTATTTTCCGACAGGGCGAATGAGCAGTTCTTC

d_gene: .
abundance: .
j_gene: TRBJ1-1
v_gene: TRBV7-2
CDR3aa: CASSLARVGTEAFF
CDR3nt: TGTGCCAGCAGCTTAGCCAGGGTAGGCACTGAAGCTTTCTTT

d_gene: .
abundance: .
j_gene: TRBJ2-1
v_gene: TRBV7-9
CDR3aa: CASSDPPGHLSYNEQFF
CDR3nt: TGTGCCAGCAGCGATCCCCCGGGACACTTATCCTACAATGAGCAGTTCTTC

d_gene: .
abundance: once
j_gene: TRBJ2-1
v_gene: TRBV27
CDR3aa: CASNPVGPGNEQFF
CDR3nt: TGTGCCAGCAACCCGGTGGGGCCTGGAAATGAGCAGTTCTTC

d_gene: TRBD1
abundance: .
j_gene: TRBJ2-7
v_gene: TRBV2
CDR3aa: CASSELPSTGLYEQYF
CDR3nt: TGTGCCAGCAGTGAACTCCCGTCGACAGGGCTCTACGAGCAGTACTTC

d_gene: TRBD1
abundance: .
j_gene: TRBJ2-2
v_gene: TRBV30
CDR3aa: CAWSVLGTGHGRELFF
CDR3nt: TGTGCCTGGAGTGTACTTGGGACAGGCCACGGTCGGGAGCTGTTTTTT

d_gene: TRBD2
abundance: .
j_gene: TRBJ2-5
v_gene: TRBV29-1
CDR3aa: CSVRGVQETQYF
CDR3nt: TGCAGCGTTCGGGGGGTCCAAGAGACCCAGTACTTC

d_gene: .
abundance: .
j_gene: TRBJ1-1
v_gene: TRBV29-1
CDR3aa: CSVDKGGGYTEAFF
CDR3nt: TGCAGCGTTGATAAAGGGGGGGGGTACACTGAAGCTTTCTTT

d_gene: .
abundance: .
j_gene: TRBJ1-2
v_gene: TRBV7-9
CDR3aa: CASSRNTGNGYTF
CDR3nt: TGTGCCAGCAGCCGAAACACAGGGAATGGCTACACCTTC

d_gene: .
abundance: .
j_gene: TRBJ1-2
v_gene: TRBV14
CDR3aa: CASSQDRGNYGYTF
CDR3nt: TGTGCCAGCAGCCAAGATAGAGGGAACTATGGCTACACCTTC

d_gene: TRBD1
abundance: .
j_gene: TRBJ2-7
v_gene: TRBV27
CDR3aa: CASSTDRVGSYEQYF
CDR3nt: TGTGCCAGCAGCACCGACAGGGTGGGCTCCTACGAGCAGTACTTC

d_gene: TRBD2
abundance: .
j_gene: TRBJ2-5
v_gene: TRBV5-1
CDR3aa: CASSLAGSGRETQYF
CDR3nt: TGCGCCAGCAGCTTGGCAGGAAGCGGGAGAGAGACCCAGTACTTC

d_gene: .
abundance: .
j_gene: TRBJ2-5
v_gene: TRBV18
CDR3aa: CASSPSETQYF
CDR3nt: TGTGCCAGCTCACCTTCGGAGACCCAGTACTTC

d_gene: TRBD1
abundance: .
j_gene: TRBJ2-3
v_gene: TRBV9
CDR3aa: CASSPGQGWSDTQYF
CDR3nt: TGTGCCAGCAGTCCAGGACAGGGTTGGTCAGATACGCAGTATTTT

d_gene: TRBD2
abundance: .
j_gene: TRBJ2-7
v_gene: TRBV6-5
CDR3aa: CASSYSAGGPYEQYF
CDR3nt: TGTGCCAGCAGTTACTCAGCGGGAGGTCCCTACGAGCAGTACTTC

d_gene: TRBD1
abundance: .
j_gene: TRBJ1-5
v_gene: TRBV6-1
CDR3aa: CASSWTGGQDQPQHF
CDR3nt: TGTGCCAGCAGTTGGACAGGGGGACAGGATCAGCCCCAGCATTTT